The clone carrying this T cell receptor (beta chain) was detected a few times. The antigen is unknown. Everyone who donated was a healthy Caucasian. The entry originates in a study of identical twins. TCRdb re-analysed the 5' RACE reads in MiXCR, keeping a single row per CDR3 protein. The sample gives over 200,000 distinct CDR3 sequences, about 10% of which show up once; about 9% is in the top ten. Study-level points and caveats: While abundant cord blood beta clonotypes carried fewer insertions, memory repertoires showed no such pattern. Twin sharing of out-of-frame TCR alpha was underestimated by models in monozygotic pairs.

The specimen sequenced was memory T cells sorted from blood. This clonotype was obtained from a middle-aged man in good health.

The DNA for the CDR3 is TGCGCCAGCAGCCGTGGGACTAGCGGGGAAGAGACCCAGTACTTC. This sequence encodes CASSRGTSGEETQYF. V usage is TRBV4-1 and J usage is TRBJ2-5; 13 nucleotides match TRBD2. CDR1 is MGHRA and CDR2 is YSYEKL in the germline V gene. The CDR3 spans 15 residues. V lost 4 bases to trimming and J lost 3 bases; unmatched junction nucleotides: 2.